This T cell receptor beta chain was retrieved from a study of blood T cell repertoires in COVID-19. Study context: The United States, Italy and Spain provided the acute and convalescent COVID-19 samples. T cells, B-cell-depleted T cells, or PBMCs supplied cDNA or gDNA.

The CDR3 contains 16 residues. Per germline, CDR1 SQVTM and CDR2 ANQGSEA. J was trimmed by 4 bases and V by 5 bases; bases with no gene match: 14. Per the original methods: Estimation of nucleated cell counts relied on the amplification of reference gene primers. Libraries were prepared by immunoSEQ multiplex PCR; TCRdb keeps only in-frame clonotypes and omits some of them. The V and J calls and clone size were taken over from that table, and D and trimming were inferred from the DNA. The sample has around 170,000 clones, 89% seen once. Sequencing was performed on peripheral blood. V usage is TRBV29-1 and J usage is TRBJ1-2, with 9 nucleotides matching TRBD1. The TCR comes from a man between 18 and 29 years old who had recovered from COVID-19. The CDR3 coding sequence is TGCAGCGTTCCAGGGGCCGGGACAGGGAATCCCTATGGCTACACCTTC. Translating gives CSVPGAGTGNPYGYTF.